This T cell receptor beta chain stems from a study of Ad26.COV2.S vaccination and SARS-CoV-2 variants. The treatment here: some 20 received Ad26.COV2.S at low or high dose, single or two shots; 5 received placebo; per-sample allocation not given. Day 63 after the first vaccine or placebo injection was the time point for sampling. Method: immunoSEQ multiplex PCR; TCRdb's copy keeps in-frame clones and lacks some. Found here are around 340,000 clones, 86% of them singletons; the top ten hold roughly 10%. This clone was detected only once. The sequence came from a person between 18 and 65 years old who received the Ad26.COV2.S COVID-19 vaccine or a placebo. This specimen was peripheral blood, taken in a trial of Ad26.COV2.S vaccine versus placebo.

CDR3 bases: TGTGCCAGCAGCCAAGGCTTGGGGAGAGACAATGAGCAGTTCTTC. Translation gives CASSQGLGRDNEQFF. The gene calls are TRBV6-2 or TRBV6-3 and TRBJ2-1; possibly TRBD2 for D (5 bases). The CDR3 has 15 amino acids. CDR1 MNHEY and CDR2 SVGEGT come from the germline V gene. Trimming removed 6 bases at V and 5 bases at J, with 17 bases between.